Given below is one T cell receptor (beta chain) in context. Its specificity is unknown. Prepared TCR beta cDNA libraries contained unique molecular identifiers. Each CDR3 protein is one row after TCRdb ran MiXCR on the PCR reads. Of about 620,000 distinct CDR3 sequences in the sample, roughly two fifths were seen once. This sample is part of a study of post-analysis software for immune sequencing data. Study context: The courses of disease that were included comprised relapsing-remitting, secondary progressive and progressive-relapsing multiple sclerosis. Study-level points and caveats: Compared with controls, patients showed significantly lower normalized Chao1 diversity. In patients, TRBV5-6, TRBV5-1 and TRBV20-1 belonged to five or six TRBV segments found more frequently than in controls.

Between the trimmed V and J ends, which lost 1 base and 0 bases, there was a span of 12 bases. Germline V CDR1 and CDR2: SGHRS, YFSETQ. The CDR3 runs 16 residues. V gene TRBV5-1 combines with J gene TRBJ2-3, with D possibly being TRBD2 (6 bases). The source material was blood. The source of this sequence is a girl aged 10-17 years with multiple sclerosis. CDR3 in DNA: TGCGCCAGCAGCTTGCAGGGACTGACTAGCACAGATACGCAGTATTTT. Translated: CASSLQGLTSTDTQYF.